The text below deals with one T cell receptor beta chain. This entry comes from a study of shared clonotypes between healthy human individuals. CD4+ cells underwent separation, giving CD45RA+ naive and CD45RA-negative memory subsets. The run depth of the assay was deep. This table comes from immunoSEQ multiplex PCR, and its TCRdb copy is limited to in-frame clones, with some not included. Among some 1,400,000 clones listed, 96% were seen once. The CDR3 sequence is 15 residues long. V was cut by 0 bases and J by 4 bases, with 12 bases left in between. Germline V gives CDR1 WNHNN, CDR2 SYGVQD (reference sequence).

This TCR was sampled from a man aged 25-45 years in good health. The sequenced material came from naive CD4+ T cells sorted from blood. The subset was: CD45RA+ positively selected. This chain links TRBV10-1 with TRBJ1-1; the D gene is possibly TRBD1 (5 bases). The CDR3 loop reads CASSESGSGGTEAFF. CDR3 DNA sequence: TGCGCCAGCAGTGAGTCAGGTTCCGGGGGCACTGAAGCTTTCTTT.